The present T cell receptor (beta chain) was sequenced within a study of shared clonotypes between healthy human individuals. General study points: Estimated richness was generally greater in naive than memory subsets.

Notes on this clone: Its antigen remains unidentified.

Germline loops: CDR1 MDHEN, CDR2 SYDVKM. V shed 6 bases and J shed 2 bases, with 15 bases lying between them. This CDR3 is 15 amino acids long. The sorted-subset replicate PCRs were given around 0.2 ug DNA, which is 27,000 or so T cell genomes. Authors' data handling: Filtering differed, since immunoSEQ gave only junction sequences and no quality scores. The table came from immunoSEQ multiplex PCR; TCRdb's copy has only in-frame clones and leaves some out. The V and J calls and clone size come from that table; D and trimming were worked out from the DNA. Among around 1.5 million clones listed, nearly 99% were seen once. CD4+ cells were split into CD45RA+ naive and CD45RA-negative memory subsets.

Sequenced material: naive CD4+ T cells sorted from blood. As for subset: CD45RA+ positively selected. This TCR was sampled from a man aged 25 to 40 in good health. The chain employs TRBV28 and TRBJ2-3, with unresolved D. The CDR3 coding sequence is TGTGCCAGCAGCCCTGTGCGGATTTACACAGATACGCAGTATTTT. Amino acid sequence: CASSPVRIYTDTQYF.